The source of this TCR beta chain is a study of cytomegalovirus exposure and HLA in healthy donors. Germline assignment: CDR1 MGHRA and CDR2 YSYEKL. V shed 1 base and J 2 bases; nucleotides not matched to a gene: 6. The CDR3 runs to 16 residues. To note about this clone: Antigen specificity is unknown.

60 Vbeta and 13 Jbeta primers were used in PCR. Original processing notes: As a later analysis found, there were about 80 million unique TCR beta chains, of which around 10 million were shared. Measured with immunoSEQ multiplex PCR; TCRdb has only the in-frame clones, and not every one. The D gene and trimming were derived from the DNA, and the V and J assignments and clone size from that table. The top ten hold roughly 1.6% of the sample, which has fewer than 200,000 clones, around 83% seen once. Study conclusions and caveats: Analysis performed later showed TCR beta chains linked to HLA being more clonally expanded than equally common others.

Source material: PBMCs. The chain has TRBV4-1 and TRBJ2-3; 7 positions match TRBD2. The sequence was collected from a woman under 30 in good health and CMV-seronegative. The CDR3, as DNA: TGCGCCAGCAGCCAAGGGGCTAGCGGATACACAGATACGCAGTATTTT. Encoded protein: CASSQGASGYTDTQYF.